These 4 T cell receptor beta chains share one sample of origin, sequenced in a study of blood T cell repertoires in COVID-19 (dated by TCRdb to the early 2020s). Libraries were made using the immunoSEQ multiplex PCR assay. TCRdb took over this immuneACCESS table, retaining in-frame rearrangements with V and J assigned. Such tables are incomplete; in checked studies, under half of the missing clones stem from an unresolved V gene, and the remainder is unexplained. This sample is represented by 110,000 to 150,000 clones; roughly four fifths of them were singletons. 8.8% of the sample rests with the top ten. Source material: peripheral blood. These TCRs come from an elderly woman in a cohort sampled during active or convalescent COVID-19.

The V gene is TRBV11-2, the J gene TRBJ2-5; D is ambiguous. Germline V lookup: CDR1 SGHAT, CDR2 FQNNGV. The V gene lost 4 bases and the J gene lost 9 bases, with 15 bases spanning the gap. This CDR3 spans 13 amino acids. The CDR3 region is CASSSGPSAAQYF. In DNA, the CDR3 is TGTGCCAGCAGCTCCGGTCCCTCCGCGGCCCAGTACTTC.

This rearrangement joins TRBV19 to TRBJ1-5; 8 bases are a match to TRBD1. With 6 bases clipped from V and 2 bases from J, the junction kept 6 bases outside the gene matches. Germline lookup yields CDR1 LNHDA and CDR2 SQIVND (reference sequence). CDR3 length equals 15 residues. The CDR3 reads CASRTTGVGNQPQHF. DNA of the CDR3: TGTGCCAGTAGAACGACAGGGGTGGGCAATCAGCCCCAGCATTTT. Combining the CDR3 with reference TRBV19 and TRBJ1-5 gives the whole variable domain DGGITQSPKYLFRKEGQNVTLSCEQNLNHDAMYWYRQDPGQGLRLIYYSQIVNDFQKGDIAEGYSVSREKKESFPLTVTSAQKNPTAFYLCASRTTGVGNQPQHFGDGTRLSIL.

V usage is TRBV15 and J usage is TRBJ1-6, with 10 bases aligning to TRBD1. Germline CDR1 reads LNHNV; CDR2 reads YYDKDF (reference sequence). Trimming removed 0 bases from V and 7 bases from J; junction bases left unmatched: 0. The CDR3 length is 15 residues. The CDR3 region is CATSREGQGNSPLHF. CDR3 DNA sequence: TGTGCCACCAGCAGAGAGGGACAGGGGAATTCACCCCTCCACTTT.

The V call is TRBV6-4, the J call TRBJ1-6; D not resolved. The germline V gene has CDR1 MRHNA and CDR2 SNTAGT. There are 13 residues in the CDR3. Trimming removed 4 bases at V and 7 bases at J, with 8 bases between. The CDR3 protein is CASSGGLNSPLHF. CDR3 bases: TGTGCCAGCAGTGGCGGGCTCAATTCACCCCTCCACTTT.